This T cell receptor (beta chain) was captured in a study of spatial heterogeneity in lung cancer. The germline V gene encodes CDR1 WSHSY and CDR2 SAAADI. V gave up 1 base and J gave up 0 bases, with 15 bases separating them. The CDR3 has 17 residues. By frequency in the sample, this clonotype is large. TCRdb passed the 5' RACE reads through MiXCR, listing each CDR3 protein once. The sample comprises some 7,000 distinct CDR3 sequences, about 7% of which are singletons, and under 85% rests with the top ten. Described time point: sample taken at primary tumor resection. This TCR was recovered from a male donor with early-stage non-small cell lung cancer. Sequencing used PBMCs, obtained at surgery. The chain couples TRBV10-2 to TRBJ1-2; D gene unclear. CDR3 bases: TGCGCCAGCAGTGAGTTGGATGGCCCGGGAGCTAACTATGGCTACACCTTC. Translating it yields CASSELDGPGANYGYTF.